Included here is one TCR beta chain sequence, with context. This sample was included in a study of shared clonotypes between healthy human individuals. Study summary: A couple of women and a few men aged 18 to 49 served as donors.

TCRdb's table, derived via immunoSEQ multiplex PCR, lists solely in-frame clones and lacks some. The sample holds approximately 530,000 clones, almost 97% seen once. CD4+ cell separation produced CD45RA+ naive and CD45RA-negative memory subsets. CDR1 is ENHRY and CDR2 is SYGVKD in the germline V gene. Between the trimmed V and J ends, which lost 2 bases and 3 bases, there was a span of 14 bases. The CDR3 loop spans 16 amino acids. This clonotype was sampled from a woman aged 30 to 39 in good health. This rearrangement joins TRBV10-3 to TRBJ2-1; D remains ambiguous. Sequences were obtained from naive CD4+ T cells sorted from blood. Subset noted: CD45RA+ positively selected. The CDR3 DNA sequence: TGTGCCATCAGTGAGCCCCGCCATAAGGGCTACAATGAGCAGTTCTTC. Translating it yields CAISEPRHKGYNEQFF.